This T cell receptor beta chain is drawn from a study of shared clonotypes between healthy human individuals. The study enrolled healthy HIV-negative adults without recent acute infections or vaccinations as donors. Germline CDR1 and CDR2: LNHDA and SQIVND (reference sequence). The germline V and J ends were trimmed by 3 bases and 7 bases, with 13 bases remaining between them. This CDR3 has 14 amino acids. Study-wide results and caveats: Estimated richness values were generally larger in naive subsets than in memory subsets. Clonotypes that were shared across four donors made up 4% to 6% of naive CD4 clonotypes.

Per the original methods: Junction-only sequences without quality scores came from ImmunoSEQ, so filtering differed. Measured with immunoSEQ multiplex PCR; TCRdb has only the in-frame clones, and not every one. V, J and clone size were drawn from that table, and D and trimming were deduced from the DNA. The profile shows 80,000 to 100,000 clones, 60% to 70% of them singletons. With respect to this clone: Its target is unknown.

Input material: memory CD8+ T cells sorted from blood. Subset: CD45RO+ cells pooled with CCR7-negative TemRA cells. This chain joins TRBV19 and TRBJ2-4; TRBD2 might be the D (5 bases). The clonotype originates from a man aged 25 to 40 in good health. In DNA, the CDR3 is TGTGCCAGTAGTATTGGACTCATTCCGAACATTCAGTACTTC. Translating it yields CASSIGLIPNIQYF.